This T cell receptor (beta chain) was sequenced for a study of neoadjuvant anti-PD-1 for oral cavity cancer (dated by TCRdb to about 2021). Some background on the complete study: Before undergoing curative-intent surgical resection, most patients got three to four biweekly nivolumab doses at 3 mg/kg. Patients without progression received a fourth nivolumab dose around day 43 and underwent definitive surgical resection on days 50-56. Under RECIST 1.1, a patient counted as a responder if showing complete response, partial response or stable disease, and as a non-responder if showing progression. The parent correlative cohort included roughly 12 patients, with a roughly 34% response rate.

For CDR1 and CDR2, the germline V gene lists SGHTA and FQGNSA. The CDR3 numbers 17 residues from cysteine through phenylalanine. The sequence is cut down to CDR3 DNA, 51 bases in frame from base 1. V was cut back by 5 bases and J by 0 bases, leaving a gap of 17 bases between them. The time point label, read with the paper, signifies: before neoadjuvant nivolumab. The patients had newly diagnosed stage II-IVA oral cavity squamous cell carcinoma and had not received any prior systemic or radiation treatment. The cohort was made up of patients with locally advanced, HPV-negative oral cavity squamous cell carcinoma. Peripheral blood mononuclear cells were analyzed directly and were not maintained or expanded in culture. Samples were obtained from a longitudinal correlative study of a single-arm phase II trial of neoadjuvant nivolumab in oral cavity squamous cell carcinoma. Genomic DNA-based TCRbeta sequencing was performed on subject-matched pre- and post-treatment PBMCs and tumors from three responders and three non-responders. Peripheral blood mononuclear cells were drawn once before nivolumab treatment and a second time after treatment, when surgery took place. Genomic DNA was isolated from PBMCs using the Maxwell RSC DNA from Cells kit.

For deep sequencing of PBMC libraries, mostly about 480 ng of input genomic DNA was used, and six replicates were run per sample. The immunoSEQ hsTCRbeta kit was used to prepare TCRbeta libraries, following the manufacturer's instructions. An Illumina NovaSeq 6000 S4 flow cell was used to sequence the final libraries, which had first been combined to 3 nM. Per the original workflow: The immunoSEQ Analyzer handled quality control and preprocessing of the raw data. The analysis was limited to productive rearrangements, and each clonotype was defined by a unique CDR3 amino acid sequence. Using the R package tcR, the researchers computed the Gini-Simpson index as their estimate of repertoire clonality. Gini indices were compared with Student's t test, and associations with tumor size change were assessed by Pearson correlation. TCRdb limited this immuneACCESS table to in-frame rearrangements with V and J called. A share of clones is missing; checked studies link under half to unresolved V genes, and the rest is unexplained. V, J and clone size were drawn from that table, and D and trimming were deduced from the DNA. The sample includes over 6,500 clones, with over 70% observed a single time. Of the sample, around 3.1% is held by the ten largest clones.

General conclusions and limits of the study: Within PBMCs, T cell clonality (Gini index) was significantly higher in non-responders than responders after neoadjuvant nivolumab. Higher pretreatment blood Treg/Th17 ratios correlated with higher pretreatment blood TCRbeta clonality and lower post-treatment tumor TCRbeta clonality. TCR analyses included only a few patients per response group, and the authors called for larger cohorts for validation.

Turning to this clone: The target of this receptor is not known. One base away there is no much larger clone; base qualities are not given.

The chain links TRBV7-2 with TRBJ1-3; possibly the D gene is TRBD1, per 5 matching bases. Material: PBMCs, obtained before nivolumab (anti-PD-1) treatment. The TCR sequence derives from a person between 40 and 79 years old with oral cavity squamous cell carcinoma. The CDR3 has the sequence CASSVGTGRSSGNTIYF. The DNA sequence is TGTGCCAGCAGCGTAGGCACAGGCCGAAGCTCTGGAAACACCATATATTTT.